This T cell receptor beta chain was sequenced for a study of T-cell memory formation after mild COVID-19. A single record per CDR3 protein comes from TCRdb applying MiXCR to the 5' RACE reads. The sample includes roughly 220,000 distinct CDR3 sequences, 9.5% to 10% of them seen just once. Trimming cost V 0 bases and J 2 bases, with 11 bases left between them. Germline V lookup: CDR1 MNHEY, CDR2 SVGAGI. CDR3 length equals 16 residues. This clonotype has a count of ten or more. Material: PBMCs or a T cell subset sorted from them (not recorded which). The chain combines TRBV6-5 with TRBJ2-4; TRBD2 is a possible D gene (5 bases). The source of this sequence is a man aged 18 to 35 who had mild COVID-19 (a few samples of this study predate the infection). Cell type and time point are not known. The CDR3 nucleotides are TGTGCCAGCAGTTACTCTTCGGACTCTTCCAAAAACATTCAGTACTTC. It is translated as CASSYSSDSSKNIQYF.